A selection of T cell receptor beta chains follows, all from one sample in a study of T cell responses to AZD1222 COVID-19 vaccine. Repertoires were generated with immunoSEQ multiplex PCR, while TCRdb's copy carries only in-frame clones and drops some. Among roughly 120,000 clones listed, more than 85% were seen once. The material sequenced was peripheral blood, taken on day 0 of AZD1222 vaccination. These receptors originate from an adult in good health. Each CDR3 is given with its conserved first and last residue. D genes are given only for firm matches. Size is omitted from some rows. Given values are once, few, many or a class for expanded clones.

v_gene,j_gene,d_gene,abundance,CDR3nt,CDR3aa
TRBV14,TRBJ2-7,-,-,TGTGCCAGCAGCCAAGAGTGGGGGCCCCCCTACGAGCAGTACTTC,CASSQEWGPPYEQYF
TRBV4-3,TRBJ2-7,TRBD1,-,TGCGCCAGCAGCTCCAGTTCGACAGGGTCGGGCTCCTACGAGCAGTACTTC,CASSSSSTGSGSYEQYF
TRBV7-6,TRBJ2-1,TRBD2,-,TGTGCCAGCAGCTTTGCGGGAGGTTCCTACAATGAGCAGTTCTTC,CASSFAGGSYNEQFF
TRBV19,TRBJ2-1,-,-,TGTGCCAGTAGTATAGTTAGAGTGAGCTCCTACAATGAGCAGTTCTTC,CASSIVRVSSYNEQFF
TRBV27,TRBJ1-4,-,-,TGTGCCAGCACCCCATTAGGCCTCTTAGATGAAAAACTGTTTTTT,CASTPLGLLDEKLFF
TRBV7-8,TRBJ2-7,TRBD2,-,TGTGCCAGCAGCCCAAGCCGTGTAGGACTAGCGGCCGACTACGAGCAGTACTTC,CASSPSRVGLAADYEQYF
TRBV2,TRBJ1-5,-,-,TGTGCCAGCAGTAGATGGCCCGGAAACGCGAGCAATCAGCCCCAGCATTTT,CASSRWPGNASNQPQHF
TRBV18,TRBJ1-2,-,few,TGTGCCAGCTCACAGGACGGAAACTATGGCTACACCTTC,CASSQDGNYGYTF
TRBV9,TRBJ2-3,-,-,TGTGCCAGCAGCCCGCGGACAGATACGCAGTATTTT,CASSPRTDTQYF
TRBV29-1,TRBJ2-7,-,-,TGCAGCGTTGACGGCGGTGGCTACGAGCAGTACTTC,CSVDGGGYEQYF
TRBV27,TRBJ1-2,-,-,TGTGCCAGCAGTTGGTCAGGGGCTTATGGCTACACCTTC,CASSWSGAYGYTF
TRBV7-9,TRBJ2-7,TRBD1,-,TGTGCCAGCAGAGGGACAGGGGTACCCTACGAGCAGTACTTC,CASRGTGVPYEQYF
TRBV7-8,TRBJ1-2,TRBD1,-,TGTGCCAGCAGCTTAAGGGGACAGGTCTCCTACACCTTC,CASSLRGQVSYTF
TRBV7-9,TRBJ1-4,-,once,TGTGCCAGCAGCTTAGGGTGGGGGTCTAATGAAAAACTGTTTTTT,CASSLGWGSNEKLFF
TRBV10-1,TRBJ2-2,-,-,TGCGCCAGCCCACGTAGGAGGGGGTGGGACACCGGGGAGCTGTTTTTT,CASPRRRGWDTGELFF
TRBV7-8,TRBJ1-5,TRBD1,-,TGTGCCAGCAGCTTAGAGGGGGCATATAGCAATCAGCCCCAGCATTTT,CASSLEGAYSNQPQHF
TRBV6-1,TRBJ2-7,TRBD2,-,TGTGCCAGCACTGAAGCGGGAGGGTCCACCTACGAGCAGTACTTC,CASTEAGGSTYEQYF
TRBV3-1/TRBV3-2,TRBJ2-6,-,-,TGTGCCAGCAGCCGACAAATAGGGGTCCGCGGGGCCAACGTCCTGACTTTC,CASSRQIGVRGANVLTF
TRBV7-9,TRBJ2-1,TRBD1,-,TGTGCCAGCAGCTTAGATGGGACAGGGCCGTACAATGAGCAGTTCTTC,CASSLDGTGPYNEQFF
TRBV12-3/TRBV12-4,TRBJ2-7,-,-,TGTGCCAGCGGGGCACCCGAGCAGTACTTC,CASGAPEQYF
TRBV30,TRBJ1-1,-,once,TGTGCCTGGAGTAGGCCCCGGACATCAGCCACTGAAGCTTTCTTT,CAWSRPRTSATEAFF
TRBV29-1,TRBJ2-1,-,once,TGCAGCACCGACGGACCCCAAAAGTACCTTGAGCAGTTCTTC,CSTDGPQKYLEQFF
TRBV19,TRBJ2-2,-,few,TGTGCCAGTAGTATCAGCCTAGCAACCGGGGAGCTGTTTTTT,CASSISLATGELFF
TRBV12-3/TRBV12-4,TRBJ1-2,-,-,TGTGCCAGCAGCGGGGAAGAAAGTTATGGCTACACCTTC,CASSGEESYGYTF
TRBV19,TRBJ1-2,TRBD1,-,TGTGCCAGTACCCAATTGGGGGGGACAGGGTATGGCTACACCTTC,CASTQLGGTGYGYTF
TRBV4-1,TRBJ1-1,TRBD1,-,TGCGCCAGCAGCCAGGGGGACAGATACACTGAAGCTTTCTTT,CASSQGDRYTEAFF
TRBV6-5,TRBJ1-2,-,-,TGTGCCAGCAGGTTGGAGGCTAGGGACTATGGCTACACCTTC,CASRLEARDYGYTF
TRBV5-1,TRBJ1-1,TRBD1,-,TGCGCCAGCAGCCTGGGACAGGGGGCAATGAACACTGAAGCTTTCTTT,CASSLGQGAMNTEAFF
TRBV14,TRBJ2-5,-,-,TGTGCCAGCAGCCAAGTGGCGGTGTTCCAAGAGACCCAGTACTTC,CASSQVAVFQETQYF
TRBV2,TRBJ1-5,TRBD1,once,TGTGCCAGCAGAGCTAACTCAGGGGGCTCTCAGCCCCAGCATTTT,CASRANSGGSQPQHF
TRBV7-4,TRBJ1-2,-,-,TGTGCCAGCAGCGGGGAGAGGGCGGCTGGCTACACCTTC,CASSGERAAGYTF
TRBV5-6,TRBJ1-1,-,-,TGTGCCAGCAGCCCGCTTGGGCAGGTGGACACTGAAGCTTTCTTT,CASSPLGQVDTEAFF
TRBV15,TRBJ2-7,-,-,TGTGCCACCAGCAGAGCTTTTGGCAGAGCCTACGAGCAGTACTTC,CATSRAFGRAYEQYF
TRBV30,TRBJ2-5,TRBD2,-,TGTGCCTGGAGGGGACTAGCGGGAGAGACCCAGTACTTC,CAWRGLAGETQYF
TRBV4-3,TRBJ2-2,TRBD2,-,TGCGCCAGCAGCCGCTGGGGGGCGGGAGGCAACACCGGGGAGCTGTTTTTT,CASSRWGAGGNTGELFF